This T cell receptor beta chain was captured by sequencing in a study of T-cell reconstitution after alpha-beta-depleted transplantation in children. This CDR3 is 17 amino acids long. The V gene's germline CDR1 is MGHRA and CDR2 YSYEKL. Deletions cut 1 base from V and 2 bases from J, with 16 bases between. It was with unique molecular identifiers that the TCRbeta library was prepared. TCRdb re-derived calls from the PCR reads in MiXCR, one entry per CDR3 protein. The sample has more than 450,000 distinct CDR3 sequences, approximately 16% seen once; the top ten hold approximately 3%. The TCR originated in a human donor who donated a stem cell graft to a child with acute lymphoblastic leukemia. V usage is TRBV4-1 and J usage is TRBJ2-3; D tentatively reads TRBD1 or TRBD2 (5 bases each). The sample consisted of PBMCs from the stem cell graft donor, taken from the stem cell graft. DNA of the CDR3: TGCGCCAGCAGCCAAGTCGGGGCAGCTTCCCCCACAGATACGCAGTATTTT. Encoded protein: CASSQVGAASPTDTQYF.